This TCR beta chain is drawn from a study of patients and donors after allogeneic stem cell transplantation. Germline CDR1 SGHRS, CDR2 YFSETQ. This CDR3 has 17 amino acids. The ends lost 4 bases at V and 5 bases at J; junction bases unmatched: 7. MiXCR was run by TCRdb on the RT-PCR reads, yielding one entry per CDR3 protein. The sample comprises about 160,000 distinct CDR3 sequences, 30% to 45% of which are singletons, and 40% to 55% rests with the top ten. The sample was blood, either unsorted or a sorted T cell fraction (not recorded which). The TCR was taken from a human donor who was either an allogeneic HSCT recipient or a stem cell or donor lymphocyte infusion donor (not recorded which). It is not recorded whose cells these are; they may come from a transplant donor. The chain employs TRBV5-1 and TRBJ2-1, with TRBD2 matching over 15 bases. CDR3 sequence reads: CASSKGLAGGLNNEQFF. The CDR3 coding sequence is TGCGCCAGCAGCAAGGGACTAGCGGGGGGATTAAACAATGAGCAGTTCTTC.